Below, 29 T cell receptor beta chains from the same sample are listed, as sequenced in a study of blood T cells in healthy people across ages. Alongside a J-beta primer mix, a sample-barcoded 5' primer served in a second PCR lasting about 7 to 11 cycles. TCRdb re-analysed the 5' RACE reads in MiXCR, keeping a single row per CDR3 protein. The table has fewer than 2,000,000 distinct CDR3 sequences, about 35% seen once. Source material: blood. These receptors originate from a woman in her twenties or thirties in good health.

This clonotype was recorded a few times. The rearrangement links TRBV29-1 to TRBJ2-5, with D possibly matching TRBD2 (5 bases). The CDR3 consists of 12 residues. The germline V gene has CDR1 SQVTM and CDR2 ANQGSEA. Trimming cost V 6 bases and J 7 bases, with 15 bases left between them. The CDR3 region has the DNA TGCAGCGTAACCCGGGCCCGGGGGACCCAGTACTTC. Translation gives CSVTRARGTQYF.

About this clonotype itself: A single base separates this from a much larger clone, so it may be a read error. The chain joins TRBV20-1 to TRBJ1-2; 7 positions match TRBD1. The CDR3 sequence is 12 residues long. CDR1 is DFQATT and CDR2 is SNEGSKA in the germline V gene (reference sequence). The V gene end was trimmed by 7 bases and the J gene end by 5 bases; junction bases not matched to a gene: 7. The CDR3 sequence: CSVPGGAYGYTF. The CDR3, as DNA: TGCAGTGTTCCAGGGGGTGCGTATGGCTACACCTTC.

This chain links TRBV5-7 with TRBJ2-5; D is unclear. TRBV5-7 is designated an ORF whose function remains uncertain. V lost 0 bases to trimming and J lost 0 bases, with 15 bases between them. This CDR3 spans 17 amino acids. CDR3 bases: TGTGCCAGCAGCTTGGGTCGAAAGGGCAGCCACCAAGAGACCCAGTACTTC. Amino acid sequence: CASSLGRKGSHQETQYF.

In this sample, this clonotype turned up once. This sequence joins TRBV20-1 and TRBJ2-7; 9 nucleotides agree with TRBD2. Germline assignment: CDR1 DFQATT and CDR2 SNEGSKA (reference sequence). The junction had 9 bases not matched to a gene; V was cut back by 2 bases and J by 4 bases. There are 15 residues in the CDR3. The CDR3 loop is CSARLAGTGVYEQYF. The CDR3 bases are TGCAGTGCTAGACTAGCGGGGACGGGGGTGTACGAGCAGTACTTC.

This clonotype was recorded a few times. This rearrangement joins TRBV20-1 to TRBJ2-6; D unclear. This CDR3 spans 14 amino acids. The germline V gene has CDR1 DFQATT and CDR2 SNEGSKA (reference sequence). Trimming pared 0 bases from V and 4 bases from J, leaving 7 bases between. CDR3 protein: CSARDVGGANVLTF. DNA of the CDR3: TGCAGTGCTAGAGACGTGGGAGGGGCCAACGTCCTGACTTTC.

This clonotype was counted a few times. The chain joins TRBV20-1 to TRBJ2-5; TRBD2 agrees at 9 bases. The CDR3 has 15 residues. Losses at the gene ends were 4 bases for V and 4 bases for J; bases not matched to a gene: 10. Germline CDR1 DFQATT, CDR2 SNEGSKA (reference sequence). The CDR3 DNA reads as TGCAGTGCTACTATCGGGGGGCGGGGGGGAGAGACCCAGTACTTC. Its translation: CSATIGGRGGETQYF.

This chain joins TRBV20-1 and TRBJ2-3; D not certain. This CDR3 is built from 14 residues. Trimming removed 3 bases at V and 2 bases at J, with 12 bases between. CDR1 is DFQATT, CDR2 SNEGSKA, per germline (reference sequence). CDR3 amino acids: CSASGIGPTDTQYF. The CDR3 DNA reads TGCAGTGCTAGCGGAATCGGCCCCACAGATACGCAGTATTTT.

V is TRBV29-1 and J is TRBJ1-1; TRBD1 matches 9 bases. Germline V gene sequence: CDR1 SQVTM, CDR2 ANQGSEA. This CDR3 comprises 13 residues. The J segment lost 6 bases and the V segment lost 7 bases, leaving 9 bases of the junction unmatched. The CDR3 sequence: CSASGQGVAEAFF. DNA of the CDR3: TGCAGCGCATCGGGACAGGGCGTCGCTGAAGCTTTCTTT.

The chain couples TRBV18 to TRBJ2-1, with TRBD2 identical over 7 bases. The J call may not be correct, given that the DNA end is closer to TRBJ2-7. This CDR3 comprises 16 residues. Germline V lookup: CDR1 KGHSH, CDR2 LQKENI. The CDR3: CASSPPGGSPYNEQYF. The CDR3 DNA reads as TGTGCCAGCTCACCACCGGGCGGGAGCCCCTACAATGAGCAGTACTTC.

J is TRBJ2-3 and V is TRBV7-9; D possibly corresponds to TRBD1 (6 bases). Germline V CDR1 and CDR2: SEHNR, FQNEAQ (reference sequence). V lost 4 bases and J lost 10, with 21 bases in between. CDR3 length: 15 amino acids. CDR3 residues: CASSSRTGLVDSQYF. In DNA, the CDR3 is TGTGCCAGCAGCTCCCGAACAGGGCTTGTTGACTCGCAGTATTTT.

The chain links TRBV12-3 or TRBV12-4 to TRBJ2-7; 7 positions match TRBD2. Losses at the gene ends were 5 bases for V and 10 bases for J; bases not matched to a gene: 5. The CDR3 extends over 11 amino acids. The CDR3 nucleotides are TGTGCCAGCAGTGAAGCGGGGTTCCAGTACTTC. Protein: CASSEAGFQYF.

Remarks on this clonotype: This may be a read error: a much more frequent sequence differs by one nucleotide. This rearrangement joins TRBV4-1 to TRBJ2-1; 11 bases agree with TRBD2. Germline CDR1 reads MGHRA; CDR2 reads YSYEKL. The CDR3 consists of 18 residues. V lost 0 bases, J lost 4 bases, and 8 bases stayed unmatched. This CDR3 reads CASSQDPTSGMEYNEQFF. CDR3 nucleotides: TGCGCCAGCAGCCAAGATCCGACTAGCGGGATGGAATACAATGAGCAGTTCTTC.

The V and J genes are TRBV27 and TRBJ2-1; 11 bases are shared with TRBD2. CDR1 MNHEY and CDR2 SMNVEV come from the germline V gene (reference sequence). V lost 9 bases, J lost 2 bases, and 9 bases stayed unmatched. The CDR3 spans 16 residues. The CDR3 reads CARSSGLAETYNEQFF. DNA for the CDR3: TGTGCCAGGAGCTCGGGACTAGCGGAGACCTACAATGAGCAGTTCTTC.

The CDR3 here is CSVPGGGRDYGYTF. In DNA, the CDR3 is TGCAGCGTCCCCGGAGGGGGGCGCGACTATGGCTACACCTTC. This chain links TRBV29-1 with TRBJ1-2, with D possibly matching TRBD1 (6 bases). The V gene lost 6 bases and the J gene lost 3 bases, with 17 bases spanning the gap. Per the germline V gene, CDR1 is SQVTM and CDR2 is ANQGSEA. The CDR3 totals 14 residues.

The chain links TRBV20-1 to TRBJ2-1; 9 nucleotides agree with TRBD2. V trimming: 3 bases; J trimming: 7 bases; junction bases outside the gene matches: 10. The germline V gene has CDR1 DFQATT and CDR2 SNEGSKA (reference sequence). This CDR3 region has 15 residues. In DNA form, the CDR3 reads TGCAGTGCTAGGTTTAGCGGGGGAGGTGGTAATGAGCAGTTCTTC. Its protein is CSARFSGGGGNEQFF.

This chain's CDR3 is CASSLFSNGDTQYF. The CDR3 DNA sequence: TGTGCCAGCAGCCTGTTCAGTAATGGAGATACGCAGTATTTT. This chain connects TRBV27 to TRBJ2-3; D ambiguous. CDR3 length: 14 amino acids. The germline V and J ends were trimmed by 6 bases and 5 bases, with 15 bases remaining between them. Germline CDR1 reads MNHEY; CDR2 reads SMNVEV (reference sequence).

The chain recombines TRBV10-3 with TRBJ1-5; D is undetermined. V dropped 2 bases and J dropped 3 bases, with 8 bases sitting between them. Germline-derived CDR1 and CDR2 are ENHRY and SYGVKD. There are 14 residues in the CDR3. The CDR3 coding sequence is TGTGCCATCAGTGAGGGGTCAGACAATCAGCCCCAGCATTTT. This sequence encodes CAISEGSDNQPQHF.

The CDR3 is CATSEASGTSEETQYF. CDR3 nucleotides: TGTGCCACCAGTGAGGCCTCCGGGACTAGCGAGGAGACCCAGTACTTC. The chain joins TRBV24-1 to TRBJ2-5; TRBD2 aligns across 10 bases. The CDR3 consists of 16 residues. V dropped 4 bases and J dropped 5; count of bases not matched to a gene: 9. Germline CDR1 and CDR2: KGHDR and SFDVKD.

The V gene is TRBV5-4, the J gene TRBJ2-3; the D is unclear. Germline CDR1 is SGHNT and CDR2 is YYREEE (reference sequence). Trimming took off 2 bases at V and 4 bases at J, with 11 bases between the two ends. The CDR3 loop spans 14 amino acids. The CDR3 spells CASSLSQVSDTQYF. DNA of the CDR3: TGTGCCAGCAGCTTATCCCAGGTTTCAGATACGCAGTATTTT.

This sequence joins TRBV27 and TRBJ2-5; 9 bases line up with TRBD1. Gene TRBJ2-7 matches the end of the DNA better, so the J call may be wrong. This CDR3 has 15 residues. Germline CDR1 is MNHEY and CDR2 is SMNVEV (reference sequence). This CDR3 is CASSRDRERRYEQYF. The DNA for the CDR3 is TGTGCCAGCAGCCGGGACAGGGAGAGACGCTACGAGCAGTACTTC.

CDR3 protein: CASSLGVAGEPLWTQYF. CDR3 DNA sequence: TGTGCCAGCAGCTTAGGGGTGGCGGGGGAACCCCTGTGGACCCAGTACTTC. V gene TRBV7-9 combines with J gene TRBJ2-5; 7 nucleotides line up with TRBD2. From germline, CDR1 is SEHNR and CDR2 FQNEAQ (reference sequence). The CDR3 loop spans 17 amino acids. The ends lost 1 base at V and 7 bases at J; junction bases unmatched: 15.

The chain has TRBV5-1 and TRBJ1-4; D not resolved. Per the germline V gene, CDR1 is SGHRS and CDR2 is YFSETQ. The CDR3 extends over 14 amino acids. V lost 3 bases to trimming and J lost 7 bases, with 13 bases between them. This CDR3 is CASSSGKGIEKLFF. CDR3 nucleotide sequence: TGCGCCAGCAGCTCTGGCAAAGGTATTGAAAAACTGTTTTTT. The full variable domain, its missing parts supplied by reference TRBV5-1 and TRBJ1-4, is KAGVTQTPRYLIKTRGQQVTLSCSPISGHRSVSWYQQTPGQGLQFLFEYFSETQRNKGNFPGRFSGRQFSNSRSEMNVSTLELGDSALYLCASSSGKGIEKLFFGSGTQLSVL.

V and J are TRBV7-2 and TRBJ2-2, with TRBD2 matching 9 bases. V was pared by 5 bases and J by 4 bases, with 8 bases of the junction left unmatched. Per germline, CDR1 SGHTA and CDR2 FQGNSA. This CDR3 is 16 amino acids long. In DNA form, the CDR3 reads TGTGCCAGCAGCCTTGGGCTACTAGCGGGCACCGGGGAGCTGTTTTTT. Translated, it gives CASSLGLLAGTGELFF. Based on the CDR3 plus reference TRBV7-2 and TRBJ2-2, the full variable domain is GAGVSQSPSNKVTEKGKDVELRCDPISGHTALYWYRQSLGQGLEFLIYFQGNSAPDKSGLPSDRFSAERTGGSVSTLTIQRTQQEDSAVYLCASSLGLLAGTGELFFGEGSRLTVL.

This clonotype occurred a few times. The gene calls are TRBV4-1 and TRBJ2-3; TRBD2 agrees at 8 bases. Germline trimming cut 3 bases from V and 2 bases from J; bases unmatched to any gene: 22. This CDR3 has 21 residues. CDR1 MGHRA and CDR2 YSYEKL come from the germline V gene. CDR3 region: CASSHEPPGLGAWWVTDTQYF. The DNA for the CDR3 is TGCGCCAGCAGCCATGAACCCCCGGGACTAGGTGCTTGGTGGGTCACAGATACGCAGTATTTT.

This clonotype was detected only a few times. The chain carries TRBV5-1 and TRBJ2-7; D is unclear. The CDR3 spans 15 residues. From germline, CDR1 is SGHRS and CDR2 YFSETQ. Between the trimmed V and J ends, which lost 0 bases and 0 bases, there was a span of 10 bases. This chain's CDR3 is CASSLAVSYSYEQYF. In DNA, the CDR3 is TGCGCCAGCAGCTTGGCCGTGTCGTACTCCTACGAGCAGTACTTC.

This chain joins TRBV20-1 and TRBJ2-1, with D perhaps TRBD1 or TRBD2 (6 bases each). The CDR3 has 16 residues. Trimming took off 0 bases at V and 5 bases at J, with 17 bases between the two ends. Germline V gene lookup returns CDR1 DFQATT and CDR2 SNEGSKA (reference sequence). The CDR3 DNA sequence: TGCAGTGCTAGAGATTTGGGACAAGGGGAGGACAATGAGCAGTTCTTC. This sequence encodes CSARDLGQGEDNEQFF.

This clonotype was seen only a few times. V gene TRBV11-2 combines with J gene TRBJ2-5, with a weak D call TRBD1 (5 bases). The CDR3 is made up of 15 amino acids. Trimming left V 1 base short and J 5 bases short, with 14 bases between. The V gene's germline CDR1 is SGHAT and CDR2 FQNNGV. This CDR3 reads CASSLGSQGSETQYF. The CDR3, as DNA: TGTGCCAGCAGCTTAGGTAGCCAGGGTTCGGAGACCCAGTACTTC.

The V gene is TRBV19, the J gene TRBJ2-7, with 8 bases that match TRBD1. The CDR3 has 13 amino acids. Germline lookup yields CDR1 LNHDA and CDR2 SQIVND (reference sequence). Germline trimming cut 6 bases from V and 6 bases from J; bases unmatched to any gene: 7. Here the CDR3 reads CASRNPGGGEQYF. The CDR3 DNA reads TGTGCCAGTAGAAATCCAGGGGGCGGCGAGCAGTACTTC.

The chain joins TRBV7-8 to TRBJ2-3; no definite D call. V lost 1 base to trimming and J lost 2 bases, with 19 bases between them. This CDR3 has 18 residues. Germline V gives CDR1 SGHVS, CDR2 FQNEAQ. CDR3 region: CASSLGRTSGDYTDTQYF. CDR3 sequence (DNA): TGTGCCAGCAGCTTAGGTCGGACGTCCGGAGATTACACAGATACGCAGTATTTT. Combining the CDR3 with reference TRBV7-8 and TRBJ2-3 gives the whole variable domain GAGVSQSPRYKVAKRGQDVALRCDPISGHVSLFWYQQALGQGPEFLTYFQNEAQLDKSGLPSDRFFAERPEGSVSTLKIQRTQQEDSAVYLCASSLGRTSGDYTDTQYFGPGTRLTVL.